The rows below give T cell receptor beta chains drawn from one sample of a study of blood T cell repertoires in COVID-19. Sequencing was performed with immunoSEQ multiplex PCR; in TCRdb, only in-frame clones are kept and a portion is missing. The data show around 400,000 clones, around 87% seen once. The source material was peripheral blood. The receptors were sampled from a woman aged 25 to 45 with COVID-19, enrolled during active disease. CDR3s include the opening cysteine and the closing phenylalanine or tryptophan. D genes are given only for firm matches. For some rows the clone size is stated as once, few or many, or as a class when expanded; others skip it.

j_call,cdr3_length,v_call,clone_size,d_call,cdr3_aa,cdr3_nt
TRBJ1-5,13,TRBV19,few,-,CASSKGQNQPQHF,TGTGCCAGTAGCAAAGGACAGAATCAGCCCCAGCATTTT
TRBJ2-1,15,TRBV6-2/TRBV6-3,-,-,CASSYSRSLGNEQFF,TGTGCCAGCAGTTACTCGAGGAGCTTGGGCAATGAGCAGTTCTTC
TRBJ2-5,12,TRBV18,-,-,CASSLNQETQYF,TGTGCCAGCTCTCTAAATCAAGAGACCCAGTACTTC
TRBJ1-4,15,TRBV19,-,-,CASSVRHQTNEKLFF,TGTGCCAGTAGTGTCAGACACCAAACTAATGAAAAACTGTTTTTT
TRBJ2-3,14,TRBV19,-,TRBD1,CASDGQGDPDTQYF,TGTGCCAGTGACGGACAGGGCGATCCAGATACGCAGTATTTT
TRBJ2-3,14,TRBV3-1/TRBV3-2,-,-,CASSQDSRTDTQYF,TGTGCCAGCAGCCAAGATAGTCGCACAGATACGCAGTATTTT
TRBJ2-7,14,TRBV28,-,-,CASSPRVEVYEQYF,TGTGCCAGCAGTCCTCGGGTAGAAGTTTACGAGCAGTACTTC
TRBJ2-1,14,TRBV6-5,-,-,CASSSEPRPGHLFF,TGTGCCAGCAGCTCGGAACCCCGTCCGGGACATCTGTTCTTC
TRBJ1-4,12,TRBV2,-,-,CASSVRNEKLFF,TGTGCCAGCAGTGTCCGTAATGAAAAACTGTTTTTT
TRBJ2-1,15,TRBV27,-,TRBD1,CASSFDRGPYNEQFF,TGTGCCAGCAGTTTCGACAGGGGGCCATACAATGAGCAGTTCTTC
TRBJ2-4,17,TRBV2,once,TRBD1,CASTLDRGRRAKNIQYF,TGTGCCAGCACCCTAGACAGGGGGCGTCGGGCCAAAAACATTCAGTACTTC
TRBJ1-1,16,TRBV9,-,-,CASSVVGRGPNTEAFF,TGTGCCAGCAGCGTAGTTGGGAGGGGCCCGAACACTGAAGCTTTCTTT
TRBJ2-5,13,TRBV3-1/TRBV3-2,-,-,CASSRGGEETQYF,TGTGCCAGCAGCCGCGGAGGGGAAGAGACCCAGTACTTC
TRBJ2-6,17,TRBV28,-,-,CASSSRGSGSGANVLTF,TGTGCCAGCAGTTCACGGGGGTCCGGCTCTGGGGCCAACGTCCTGACTTTC
TRBJ1-5,15,TRBV27,-,TRBD1,CASSSGTGGHQPQHF,TGTGCCAGCAGTTCGGGGACAGGGGGCCATCAGCCCCAGCATTTT
TRBJ2-1,13,TRBV29-1,once,TRBD1,CSVQGQPYNEQFF,TGCAGCGTCCAGGGACAGCCCTACAATGAGCAGTTCTTC
TRBJ2-5,17,TRBV21-1,-,-,CASSRGKASGRWETQYF,TGTGCCAGCAGCCGAGGGAAGGCTAGCGGGAGGTGGGAGACCCAGTACTTC
TRBJ1-5,13,TRBV5-1,-,TRBD1,CASSLVGGQPQHF,TGCGCCAGCAGCTTGGTAGGGGGCCAGCCCCAGCATTTT
TRBJ2-1,18,TRBV4-1,-,TRBD2,CASSPTLGGAGRYNEQFF,TGCGCCAGCAGCCCTACTCTGGGGGGAGCGGGACGCTACAATGAGCAGTTCTTC
TRBJ1-6,13,TRBV19,-,TRBD1,CATNTGDHSPLHF,TGTGCCACGAATACAGGGGATCATTCACCCCTCCACTTT